Given below is one TCR beta chain in context. This record belongs to a study of blood T cell repertoires in COVID-19. Here immunoSEQ multiplex PCR was the method, and the copy in TCRdb shows in-frame clones only, minus some. The profile shows approximately 300,000 clones, around 87% of them singletons. This CDR3 is 16 amino acids long. Germline V gene sequence: CDR1 WSHSY, CDR2 SAAADI. V lost 6 bases to trimming and J lost 5 bases; unmatched junction nucleotides: 10. This chain connects TRBV10-2 to TRBJ2-5, with 12 bases fitting TRBD1. The sequenced sample was peripheral blood. This TCR was sampled from a woman between 45 and 65 years old with active or convalescent COVID-19. CDR3 nucleotides: TGCGCCAGCAGAGACCTGGGACAGGGGGCCTTGGAGACCCAGTACTTC. Residues: CASRDLGQGALETQYF.